Below, 15 T cell receptor beta chains from the same sample are listed, as sequenced in a study of identifying expanded T cells in peripheral blood. Repertoires were generated with immunoSEQ multiplex PCR, while TCRdb's copy carries only in-frame clones and drops some. The data hold 70,000 or so clones, with 75% to 90% observed a single time. The sequencing sample was made of blood. These receptors originate from a person aged 18 to 75 in good health.

V is TRBV7-8 and J is TRBJ2-7; 8 nucleotides agree with TRBD2. Germline V lookup: CDR1 SGHVS, CDR2 FQNEAQ. The CDR3 covers 14 residues. The V gene end was trimmed by 4 bases and the J gene end by 1 base; junction bases not matched to a gene: 3. The CDR3 DNA is TGTGCCAGCAGCTCCGCGGGGGGATCCTACGAGCAGTACTTC. The encoded protein is CASSSAGGSYEQYF.

The chain is built from TRBV7-2 and TRBJ1-2; D is unclear. CDR1 and CDR2 from the germline V gene are SGHTA and FQGNSA. There are 12 residues in the CDR3. V gave up 7 bases and J gave up 4 bases, with 10 bases separating them. The CDR3 spells CASTSSSYGYTF. The DNA of the CDR3 is TGTGCCAGCACCTCGAGTAGCTATGGCTACACCTTC.

The chain couples TRBV30 to TRBJ2-1, with D possibly being TRBD2 (6 bases). V lost 8 bases, J lost 3 bases, and 14 bases lay in between. The CDR3 totals 13 residues. The germline V gene encodes CDR1 GTSNPN and CDR2 SVGIG (reference sequence). DNA of the CDR3: TGTGCCGGGGCGGGGCCATTCTACAATGAGCAGTTCTTC. Translated: CAGAGPFYNEQFF.

The CDR3 region is CASRRGPGTEAFF. In DNA form, the CDR3 reads TGTGCCAGCAGAAGGGGACCGGGCACTGAAGCTTTCTTT. The chain couples TRBV2 to TRBJ1-1; tentative D call: TRBD1 (5 bases). CDR3 length: 13 amino acids. The germline gives CDR1 SNHLY, CDR2 FYNNEI. V was cut by 6 bases and J by 4 bases, with 12 bases left in between. The full variable domain, its missing parts supplied by reference TRBV2 and TRBJ1-1, is EPEVTQTPSHQVTQMGQEVILRCVPISNHLYFYWYRQILGQKVEFLVSFYNNEISEKSEIFDDQFSVERPDGSNFTLKIRSTKLEDSAMYFCASRRGPGTEAFFGQGTRLTVV.

V usage is TRBV5-1 and J usage is TRBJ2-7; 9 bases match TRBD1. The V and J ends lost 0 bases and 3 bases, in that order; junction bases with no gene match: 4. Germline-derived CDR1 and CDR2 are SGHRS and YFSETQ. The CDR3 runs to 15 residues. DNA for the CDR3: TGCGCCAGCAGCTTGGAGGGACAGGGACTCTACGAGCAGTACTTC. Residues: CASSLEGQGLYEQYF.

Remarks on this clone: Other DNA sequences in the same sample also yield this CDR3. The rearrangement uses TRBV2 and TRBJ2-7; no reliable D call. V was cut by 0 bases and J by 3 bases, with 0 bases left in between. CDR1 is SNHLY, CDR2 FYNNEI, per germline. The CDR3 is 11 residues long. This CDR3 is CASSEAYEQYF. The CDR3 DNA follows: TGTGCCAGCAGTGAAGCCTACGAGCAGTACTTC.

The chain employs TRBV10-3 and TRBJ1-5; 9 bases match TRBD1. There are 14 residues in the CDR3. Germline V gene lookup returns CDR1 ENHRY and CDR2 SYGVKD. Germline trimming cut 10 bases from V and 6 bases from J; bases unmatched to any gene: 10. Here the CDR3 reads CATRDREGGQPQHF. The CDR3 DNA follows: TGTGCCACCCGGGACAGGGAGGGGGGTCAGCCCCAGCATTTT.

This rearrangement joins TRBV19 to TRBJ2-2; D assignment may be TRBD1 or TRBD2 (5 bases each). Germline CDR1 is LNHDA and CDR2 is SQIVND (reference sequence). This CDR3 spans 14 amino acids. The germline V and J ends were trimmed by 5 bases and 3 bases, with 10 bases remaining between them. The CDR3 spells CASSSRGDTGELFF. CDR3 coding DNA: TGTGCCAGTAGTTCGAGGGGAGACACCGGGGAGCTGTTTTTT.

In its sample, this clone was seen once. The chain links TRBV27 to TRBJ2-3; D call uncertain. This CDR3 is built from 13 residues. Trimming took off 3 bases at V and 4 bases at J, with 8 bases between the two ends. In germline, CDR1 is MNHEY, CDR2 SMNVEV (reference sequence). In nucleotides, the CDR3 is TGTGCCAGCAGTTTCGGTAACGCAGATACGCAGTATTTT. This encodes CASSFGNADTQYF.

The chain uses TRBV7-8 and TRBJ2-7; D is uncertain. This CDR3 contains 13 residues. The V end was cut by 3 bases, the J end by 2 bases, with 8 bases between. Germline values: CDR1 SGHVS, CDR2 FQNEAQ. CDR3 nucleotides: TGTGCCAGCAGCTTGTCGAGGACCTACGAGCAGTACTTC. Encoded protein: CASSLSRTYEQYF.

The chain joins TRBV5-1 to TRBJ1-6, with a tentative D call TRBD1 (6 bases). V dropped 0 bases and J dropped 9 bases, with 16 bases sitting between them. This CDR3 has 16 amino acids. Per the germline V gene, CDR1 is SGHRS and CDR2 is YFSETQ. Here the CDR3 reads CASSLGVTGIGSPLHF. The CDR3 coding sequence is TGCGCCAGCAGCTTGGGGGTCACAGGGATTGGTTCACCCCTCCACTTT. Filled out from reference TRBV5-1 and TRBJ1-6, the complete variable domain reads KAGVTQTPRYLIKTRGQQVTLSCSPISGHRSVSWYQQTPGQGLQFLFEYFSETQRNKGNFPGRFSGRQFSNSRSEMNVSTLELGDSALYLCASSLGVTGIGSPLHFGNGTRLTVT.

This clone was recorded once. This sequence joins TRBV6-5 and TRBJ2-1; D ambiguous. This CDR3 has 15 residues. Between the trimmed V and J ends, which lost 5 bases and 0 bases, there was a span of 11 bases. Germline lookup yields CDR1 MNHEY and CDR2 SVGAGI. CDR3 coding DNA: TGTGCCAGCAGTCAACGGGTGGGCTCCTACAATGAGCAGTTCTTC. This codes for CASSQRVGSYNEQFF.

The rearrangement links TRBV27 to TRBJ2-1, with 7 positions matching TRBD2. Losses at the gene ends were 4 bases for V and 1 base for J; bases not matched to a gene: 1. The CDR3 is 14 amino acids. CDR1 and CDR2 from the germline V gene are MNHEY and SMNVEV (reference sequence). The CDR3 protein is CASSSAGSYNEQFF. CDR3 nucleotide sequence: TGTGCCAGCAGTTCAGCGGGATCCTACAATGAGCAGTTCTTC.

The chain joins TRBV6-5 to TRBJ1-2, with no clear D. Trimming took off 6 bases at V and 7 bases at J, with 9 bases between the two ends. The germline V gene encodes CDR1 MNHEY and CDR2 SVGAGI. The CDR3 totals 11 residues. DNA of the CDR3: TGTGCCAGCAGGGTCGACGGTGGCTACACCTTC. Translated, it gives CASRVDGGYTF.

The CDR3 nucleotides are TGTGCCAGCAGCTTAGTCGGGGTTAGCACAGATACGCAGTATTTT. This gives the protein CASSLVGVSTDTQYF. The V and J genes are TRBV7-2 and TRBJ2-3, with a tentative D call TRBD2 (5 bases). Per the germline V gene, CDR1 is SGHTA and CDR2 is FQGNSA. V gave up 1 base and J gave up 0 bases, with 8 bases separating them. This CDR3 contains 15 residues.